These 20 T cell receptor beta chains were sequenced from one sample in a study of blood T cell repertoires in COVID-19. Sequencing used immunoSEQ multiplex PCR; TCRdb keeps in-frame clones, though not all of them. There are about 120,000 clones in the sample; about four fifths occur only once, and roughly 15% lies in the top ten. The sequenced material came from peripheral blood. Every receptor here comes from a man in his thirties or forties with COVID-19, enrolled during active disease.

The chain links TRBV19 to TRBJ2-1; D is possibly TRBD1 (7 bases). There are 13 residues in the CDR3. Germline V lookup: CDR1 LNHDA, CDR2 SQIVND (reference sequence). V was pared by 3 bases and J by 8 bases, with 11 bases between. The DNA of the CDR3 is TGTGCCAGTAGTATTGGAGGGGGCGATGAGCAGTTCTTC. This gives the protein CASSIGGGDEQFF.

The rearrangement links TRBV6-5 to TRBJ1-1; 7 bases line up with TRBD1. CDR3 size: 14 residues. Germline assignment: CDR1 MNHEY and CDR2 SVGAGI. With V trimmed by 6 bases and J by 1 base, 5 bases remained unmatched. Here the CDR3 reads CASSADRANTEAFF. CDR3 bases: TGTGCCAGCAGCGCCGACAGGGCGAACACTGAAGCTTTCTTT.

CDR3 coding DNA: TGTGCCAGCAGTCCGGGACAGGAGTACTACGAGCAGTACTTC. Translated, it gives CASSPGQEYYEQYF. The chain employs TRBV11-2 and TRBJ2-7, with 8 positions matching TRBD1. V dropped 6 bases and J dropped 3; count of bases not matched to a gene: 7. The CDR3 is made up of 14 amino acids. Germline values: CDR1 SGHAT, CDR2 FQNNGV.

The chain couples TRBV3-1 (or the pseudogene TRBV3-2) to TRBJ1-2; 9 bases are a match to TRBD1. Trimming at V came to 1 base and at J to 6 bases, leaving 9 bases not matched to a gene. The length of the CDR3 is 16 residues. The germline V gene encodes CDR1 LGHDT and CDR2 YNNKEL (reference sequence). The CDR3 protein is CASSQVGGTGRHGYTF. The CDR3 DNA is TGTGCCAGCAGCCAAGTGGGTGGGACAGGGAGGCATGGCTACACCTTC.

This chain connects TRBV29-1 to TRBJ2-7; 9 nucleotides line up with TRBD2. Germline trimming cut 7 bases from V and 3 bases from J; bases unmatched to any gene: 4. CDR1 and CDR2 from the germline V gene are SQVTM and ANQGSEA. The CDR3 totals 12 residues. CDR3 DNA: TGCAGCGCTAGCGGGACGTACTACGAGCAGTACTTC. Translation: CSASGTYYEQYF.

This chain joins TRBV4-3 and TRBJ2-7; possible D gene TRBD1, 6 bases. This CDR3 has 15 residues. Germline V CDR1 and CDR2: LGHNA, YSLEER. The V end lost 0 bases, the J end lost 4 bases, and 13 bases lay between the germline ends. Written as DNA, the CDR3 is TGCGCCAGCAGCCAAGAGGCCCAGGGGAGATACGAGCAGTACTTC. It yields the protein CASSQEAQGRYEQYF.

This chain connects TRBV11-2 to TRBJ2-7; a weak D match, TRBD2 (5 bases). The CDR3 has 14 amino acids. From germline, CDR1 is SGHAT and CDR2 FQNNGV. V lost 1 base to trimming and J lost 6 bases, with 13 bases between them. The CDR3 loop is CASSLVLREGEQYF. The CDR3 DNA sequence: TGTGCCAGCAGCTTAGTTCTTCGCGAGGGCGAGCAGTACTTC. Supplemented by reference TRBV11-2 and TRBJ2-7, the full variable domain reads EAGVAQSPRYKIIEKRQSVAFWCNPISGHATLYWYQQILGQGPKLLIQFQNNGVVDDSQLPKDRFSAERLKGVDSTLKIQPAKLEDSAVYLCASSLVLREGEQYFGPGTRLTVT.

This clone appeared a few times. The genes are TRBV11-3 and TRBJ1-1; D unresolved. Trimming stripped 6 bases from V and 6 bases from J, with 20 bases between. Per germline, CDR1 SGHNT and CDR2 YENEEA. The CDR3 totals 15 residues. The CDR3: CASSPGAGVWAEAFF. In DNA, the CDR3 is TGTGCCAGCAGTCCAGGCGCGGGTGTTTGGGCTGAAGCTTTCTTT.

The CDR3 here is CASSWDRGNSPLHF. The DNA for the CDR3 is TGTGCCAGCAGCTGGGACAGGGGGAATTCACCCCTCCACTTT. The rearrangement joins TRBV5-4 to TRBJ1-6; TRBD1 aligns across 11 bases. This CDR3 spans 14 amino acids. Looked up from germline, CDR1 is SGHNT and CDR2 is YYREEE (reference sequence). J gave up 7 bases and V 3 bases, and 0 bases lay outside the gene matches.

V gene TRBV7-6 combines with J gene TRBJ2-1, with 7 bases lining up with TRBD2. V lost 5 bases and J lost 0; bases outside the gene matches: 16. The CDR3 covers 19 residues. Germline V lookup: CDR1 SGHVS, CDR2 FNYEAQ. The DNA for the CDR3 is TGTGCCAGCAGCCCTGGGGACTACCCCACTTTTCACTCCTACAATGAGCAGTTCTTC. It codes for CASSPGDYPTFHSYNEQFF.

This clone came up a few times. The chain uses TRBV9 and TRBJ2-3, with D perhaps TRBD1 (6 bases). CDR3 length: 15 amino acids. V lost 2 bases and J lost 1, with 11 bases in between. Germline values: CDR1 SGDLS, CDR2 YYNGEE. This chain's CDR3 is CASSVRPGGTDTQYF. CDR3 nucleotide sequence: TGTGCCAGCAGCGTCCGGCCAGGGGGCACAGATACGCAGTATTTT.

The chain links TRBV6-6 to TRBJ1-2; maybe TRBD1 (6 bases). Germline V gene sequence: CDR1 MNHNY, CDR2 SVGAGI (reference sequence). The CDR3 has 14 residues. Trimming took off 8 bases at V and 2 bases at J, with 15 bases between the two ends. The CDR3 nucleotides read TGTGCCAGCTCTTGGGGACAACTGAACTATGGCTACACCTTC. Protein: CASSWGQLNYGYTF.

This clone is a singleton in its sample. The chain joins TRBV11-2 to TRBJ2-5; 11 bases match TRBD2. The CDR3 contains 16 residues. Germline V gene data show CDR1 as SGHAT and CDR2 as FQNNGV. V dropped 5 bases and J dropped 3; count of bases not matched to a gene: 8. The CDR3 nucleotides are TGTGCCAGCAGCCCAATACCGGGACTAGCGGAAGAGACCCAGTACTTC. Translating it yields CASSPIPGLAEETQYF.

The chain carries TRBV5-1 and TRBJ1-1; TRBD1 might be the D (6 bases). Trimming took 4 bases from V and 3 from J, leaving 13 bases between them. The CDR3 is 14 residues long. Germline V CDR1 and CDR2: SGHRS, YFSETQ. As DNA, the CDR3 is TGCGCCAGCAGCCTCCGGGCAGGGGACACTGAAGCTTTCTTT. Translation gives CASSLRAGDTEAFF.

The CDR3 sequence: CASSFDRYQETQYF. The CDR3 region has the DNA TGTGCCAGCAGCTTTGACAGGTACCAAGAGACCCAGTACTTC. V and J are TRBV7-2 and TRBJ2-5; weak D call: TRBD1 (6 bases). Germline loops: CDR1 SGHTA, CDR2 FQGNSA. V gave up 3 bases and J gave up 0 bases, with 8 bases separating them. The CDR3 totals 14 residues.

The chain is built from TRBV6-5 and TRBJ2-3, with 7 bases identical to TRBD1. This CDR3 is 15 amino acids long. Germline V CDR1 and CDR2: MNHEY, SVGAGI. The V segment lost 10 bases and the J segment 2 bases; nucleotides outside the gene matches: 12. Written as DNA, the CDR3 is TGTGCCACATCCCCCGGGACAGCCAACACAGATACGCAGTATTTT. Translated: CATSPGTANTDTQYF.

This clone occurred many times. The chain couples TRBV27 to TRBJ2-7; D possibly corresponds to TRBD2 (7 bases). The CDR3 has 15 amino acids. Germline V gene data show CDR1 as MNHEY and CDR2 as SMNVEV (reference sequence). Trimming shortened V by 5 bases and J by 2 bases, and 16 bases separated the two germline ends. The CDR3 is CASSTFRGGAYEQYF. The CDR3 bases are TGTGCCAGCAGTACGTTCAGGGGAGGGGCCTACGAGCAGTACTTC.

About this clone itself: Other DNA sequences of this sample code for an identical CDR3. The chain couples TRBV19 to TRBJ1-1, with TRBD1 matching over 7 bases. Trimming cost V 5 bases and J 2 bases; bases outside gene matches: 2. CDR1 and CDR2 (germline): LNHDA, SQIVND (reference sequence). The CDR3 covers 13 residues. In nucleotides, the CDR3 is TGTGCCAGTAGTGGGACAGTCAACACTGAAGCTTTCTTT. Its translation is CASSGTVNTEAFF. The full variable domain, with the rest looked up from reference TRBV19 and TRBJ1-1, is DGGITQSPKYLFRKEGQNVTLSCEQNLNHDAMYWYRQDPGQGLRLIYYSQIVNDFQKGDIAEGYSVSREKKESFPLTVTSAQKNPTAFYLCASSGTVNTEAFFGQGTRLTVV.

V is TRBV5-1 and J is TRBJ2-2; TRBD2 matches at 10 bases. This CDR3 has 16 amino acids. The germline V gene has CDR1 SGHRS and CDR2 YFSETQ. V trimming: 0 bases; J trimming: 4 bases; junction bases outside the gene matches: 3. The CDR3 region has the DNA TGCGCCAGCAGCTTGGAAGCGGGAGGGTCCACCGGGGAGCTGTTTTTT. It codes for CASSLEAGGSTGELFF. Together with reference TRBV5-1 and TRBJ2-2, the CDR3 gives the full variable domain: KAGVTQTPRYLIKTRGQQVTLSCSPISGHRSVSWYQQTPGQGLQFLFEYFSETQRNKGNFPGRFSGRQFSNSRSEMNVSTLELGDSALYLCASSLEAGGSTGELFFGEGSRLTVL.

The chain's CDR3 is CASSLQGTVNTGELFF. For the CDR3, the DNA is TGTGCCAGCAGCCTACAGGGGACAGTGAACACCGGGGAGCTGTTTTTT. This chain links TRBV5-5 with TRBJ2-2; TRBD1 aligns across 7 bases. Germline-derived CDR1 and CDR2 are SGHKS and YYEKEE (reference sequence). V lost 4 bases, J lost 1 base, and 7 bases stayed unmatched. There are 16 residues in the CDR3. Supplemented by reference TRBV5-5 and TRBJ2-2, the full variable domain reads DAGVTQSPTHLIKTRGQQVTLRCSPISGHKSVSWYQQVLGQGPQFIFQYYEKEERGRGNFPDRFSARQFPNYSSELNVNALLLGDSALYLCASSLQGTVNTGELFFGEGSRLTVL.